What follows describes a single TCR beta chain. The data are from a study of blood T cell repertoires in COVID-19. Turning to the study itself: Sample material is recorded as cDNA or gDNA derived from T cells, B-cell-depleted T cells, or PBMCs.

As handled by the study authors: Amplification with reference gene primers provided the estimates of nucleated cell counts. Here immunoSEQ multiplex PCR was the method, and the copy in TCRdb shows in-frame clones only, minus some. That table is the source of V, J and clone size, and D and trimming were worked out from the DNA. The sample contains about 210,000 clones, more than 75% of which appear only once. Sequencing was done on a sample of peripheral blood. This TCR was sampled from a woman aged 35 to 49 with acute or convalescent COVID-19.

CDR3 sequence: CASSYSGTGRQETQYF. The CDR3 DNA is TGTGCCAGCAGTTACTCAGGGACAGGTAGACAAGAGACCCAGTACTTC. This chain connects TRBV6-5 to TRBJ2-5; 8 positions agree with TRBD1. This CDR3 has 16 amino acids. Germline lookup yields CDR1 MNHEY and CDR2 SVGAGI. Germline trimming cut 0 bases from V and 2 bases from J; bases unmatched to any gene: 5.